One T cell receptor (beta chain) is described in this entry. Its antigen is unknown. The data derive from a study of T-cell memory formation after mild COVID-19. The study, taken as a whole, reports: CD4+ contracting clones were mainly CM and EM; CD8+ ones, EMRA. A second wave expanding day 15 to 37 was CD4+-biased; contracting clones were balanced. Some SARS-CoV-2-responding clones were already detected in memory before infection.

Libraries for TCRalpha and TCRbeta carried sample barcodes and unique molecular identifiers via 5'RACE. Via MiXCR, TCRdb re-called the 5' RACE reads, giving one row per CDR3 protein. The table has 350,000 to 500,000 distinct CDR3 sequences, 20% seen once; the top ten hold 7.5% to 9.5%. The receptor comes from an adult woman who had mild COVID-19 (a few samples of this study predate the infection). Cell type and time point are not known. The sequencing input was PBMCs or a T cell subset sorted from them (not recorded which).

In DNA form, the CDR3 reads TGTGCCAGCAGCGATGGCCCTGGAAACACCATATATTTT. It translates to CASSDGPGNTIYF. The chain uses TRBV9 and TRBJ1-3; D is ambiguous. Trimming removed 3 bases from V and 2 bases from J, with 6 bases in between. Germline lookup yields CDR1 SGDLS and CDR2 YYNGEE. This CDR3 is built from 13 residues.